Each of the 4 T cell receptor beta chains below was sequenced from the same sample in a study of glioma-infiltrating T cells after dendritic cell vaccination. The method was immunoSEQ multiplex PCR; TCRdb's version includes in-frame clones alone and lacks a portion of them. The sample lists fewer than 40,000 clones, roughly 90% occurring once. This specimen consisted of blood, obtained before dendritic cell vaccination. Every receptor here comes from a human donor with glioblastoma.

J is TRBJ1-5 and V is TRBV5-8, with TRBD1 as a possible D gene (6 bases). V lost 3 bases, J lost 1 base, and 20 bases lay in between. This CDR3 spans 18 amino acids. Germline CDR1 is SGHTS and CDR2 is YDEGEE. CDR3 region: CASSSEDSGVRSNQPQHF. CDR3 sequence (DNA): TGTGCCAGCAGCTCGGAGGACAGTGGGGTGCGGAGCAATCAGCCCCAGCATTTT.

The CDR3 coding sequence is TGTGCCAGCAGCGTGACAGGTACCTACGAGCAGTACTTC. Protein sequence: CASSVTGTYEQYF. V is TRBV5-4 and J is TRBJ2-7; possible D gene TRBD1, 6 bases. Trimming stripped 4 bases from V and 2 bases from J, with 10 bases between. The CDR3 consists of 13 residues. Germline loops: CDR1 SGHNT, CDR2 YYREEE (reference sequence). The complete variable domain, with remaining parts taken from reference TRBV5-4 and TRBJ2-7, reads ETGVTQSPTHLIKTRGQQVTLRCSSQSGHNTVSWYQQALGQGPQFIFQYYREEENGRGNFPPRFSGLQFPNYSSELNVNALELDDSALYLCASSVTGTYEQYFGPGTRLTVT.

V is TRBV5-4 and J is TRBJ1-1; unclear D gene. Germline assignment: CDR1 SGHNT and CDR2 YYREEE (reference sequence). The CDR3 runs to 13 residues. V lost 4 bases, J lost 4 bases, and 11 bases lay in between. DNA of the CDR3: TGTGCCAGCAGCAAATCGGGAGGCACTGAAGCTTTCTTT. Translation: CASSKSGGTEAFF. Full variable domain (remainder filled in from reference TRBV5-4 and TRBJ1-1): ETGVTQSPTHLIKTRGQQVTLRCSSQSGHNTVSWYQQALGQGPQFIFQYYREEENGRGNFPPRFSGLQFPNYSSELNVNALELDDSALYLCASSKSGGTEAFFGQGTRLTVV.

The CDR3 DNA reads TGTGCCAGCAGTGAAGCCACAGGTAGCTCCTACGAGCAGTACTTC. This codes for CASSEATGSSYEQYF. This sequence joins TRBV6-1 and TRBJ2-7; D possibly corresponds to TRBD1 (5 bases). This CDR3 is built from 15 residues. V was pared by 0 bases and J by 0 bases, with 9 bases between. Germline assignment: CDR1 MNHNS and CDR2 SASEGT.